The clone carrying this T cell receptor (beta chain) was detected only a few times. Its target is not known. TCRdb ran MiXCR on the reads and lists one entry per CDR3 protein. The sample lists 740,000 or so distinct CDR3 sequences, roughly a third occurring once. These data come from a study of T cell repertoires in cytomegalovirus infection. The overall study: Public TCR beta signatures marked donors with CMV infection and the matching HLA.

Study conclusions and caveats: The study found HLA-C-restricted CMV-specific TCR beta clonotypes dominating the ex vivo response. Cumulative frequency of public TCR beta families picked out carriers of CMV plus the relevant HLA.

The clonotype comes from a human donor in good health (CMV status not recorded). Some clones in this sample may be carry-over from other donors' samples. The sequencing sample was made of PBMCs.

The CDR3 sequence: CASSSPSTGRNTGELFF. CDR3 sequence (DNA): TGTGCCAGCAGCTCCCCTTCCACCGGGCGAAACACCGGGGAGCTGTTTTTT. The V and J genes are TRBV7-9 and TRBJ2-2; D remains ambiguous. Trimming removed 4 bases from V and 2 bases from J, with 17 bases in between. Germline V gene data show CDR1 as SEHNR and CDR2 as FQNEAQ (reference sequence). The CDR3 loop spans 17 amino acids.